Listed below are T cell receptor beta chains from one sample, sequenced in a study of CD8 T cells in ankylosing spondylitis. TCRdb re-called the 5' RACE reads through MiXCR, storing one row per CDR3 protein. The repertoire consists of 35,000 to 50,000 distinct CDR3 sequences, with about 3% occurring once and the leading ten covering 2.5% to 3%. The specimen sequenced was blood, either unsorted or a sorted T cell fraction (not recorded which). These receptors were taken from a male donor with ankylosing spondylitis or in good health (not recorded which). Each CDR3 is given with its conserved first and last residue. Fields, in order: CDR3 DNA, CDR3 protein, J gene, clone size, V gene, D gene. D genes are given only for firm matches. Only part of the rows carry a size: once, few, many, or a class if the clone is expanded.

CDR3 DNA: TGTGCCAGCAGCAGAGGGACACCAGCTAACTATGGCTACACCTTC; CDR3 protein: CASSRGTPANYGYTF; J gene: TRBJ1-2; clone size: many; V gene: TRBV9; D gene: -
CDR3 DNA: TGTGCCAGCAGCACCTACGACATGAGCTCTGGAAACACCATATATTTT; CDR3 protein: CASSTYDMSSGNTIYF; J gene: TRBJ1-3; clone size: many; V gene: TRBV9; D gene: -
CDR3 DNA: TGTGCCAGCAGCGTATCGGGTGAGCAGTTCTTC; CDR3 protein: CASSVSGEQFF; J gene: TRBJ2-1; clone size: few; V gene: TRBV9; D gene: -
CDR3 DNA: TGTGCCAGCAGCGTAGCGGAGCGATACAATGAGCAGTTCTTC; CDR3 protein: CASSVAERYNEQFF; J gene: TRBJ2-1; clone size: many; V gene: TRBV9; D gene: -
CDR3 DNA: TGTGCCAGCAGCGCCGGGACAGGCCAAGAGACCCAGTACTTC; CDR3 protein: CASSAGTGQETQYF; J gene: TRBJ2-5; clone size: many; V gene: TRBV9; D gene: TRBD1
CDR3 DNA: TGTGCCAGCAGCGTAGGGACCGCAGTTGTTGAAAAACTGTTTTTT; CDR3 protein: CASSVGTAVVEKLFF; J gene: TRBJ1-4; clone size: many; V gene: TRBV9; D gene: -
CDR3 DNA: TGTGCCAGCAGCGTAGGCGCCACTAACTATGGCTACACCTTC; CDR3 protein: CASSVGATNYGYTF; J gene: TRBJ1-2; clone size: many; V gene: TRBV9; D gene: -
CDR3 DNA: TGTGCCAGCTCCCAGGGACTTGCTTACACCGGGGAGCTGTTTTTT; CDR3 protein: CASSQGLAYTGELFF; J gene: TRBJ2-2; clone size: medium-sized; V gene: TRBV9; D gene: -
CDR3 DNA: TGTGCCAGCAGCGCAACTAGCGGGGGGTTCTATACGCAGTATTTT; CDR3 protein: CASSATSGGFYTQYF; J gene: TRBJ2-3; clone size: many; V gene: TRBV9; D gene: TRBD2
CDR3 DNA: TGTGCCAGCAGCGTAGACGGAGCGCAAGGGCTGTTTTTT; CDR3 protein: CASSVDGAQGLFF; J gene: TRBJ2-2; clone size: many; V gene: TRBV9; D gene: -
CDR3 DNA: TGTGCCAGCAGCGTAGAAGGGGGGAACACCGGGGAGCTGTTTTTT; CDR3 protein: CASSVEGGNTGELFF; J gene: TRBJ2-2; clone size: many; V gene: TRBV9; D gene: -
CDR3 DNA: TGTGCCAGCAGCCTCGGATCAGGGACGGGCAATCAGCCCCAGTATTTT; CDR3 protein: CASSLGSGTGNQPQYF; J gene: TRBJ2-3; clone size: -; V gene: TRBV9; D gene: -
CDR3 DNA: TGTGCCAGCAGCGTTCAGGGGTTGACTAATGAAAAACTGTTTTTT; CDR3 protein: CASSVQGLTNEKLFF; J gene: TRBJ1-4; clone size: few; V gene: TRBV9; D gene: -
CDR3 DNA: TGTGCCAGCAGCCCATCCCAGGGGCTCACAGATACGCAGTATTTT; CDR3 protein: CASSPSQGLTDTQYF; J gene: TRBJ2-3; clone size: many; V gene: TRBV9; D gene: -
CDR3 DNA: TGTGCCAGCAGCGTAGAACCTTCCTACAATGAGCAGTTCTTC; CDR3 protein: CASSVEPSYNEQFF; J gene: TRBJ2-1; clone size: many; V gene: TRBV9; D gene: -
CDR3 DNA: TGTGCCAGCGCGTCAGGACAGTCGAACACCGGGGAGCTGTTTTTT; CDR3 protein: CASASGQSNTGELFF; J gene: TRBJ2-2; clone size: many; V gene: TRBV9; D gene: -
CDR3 DNA: TGTGCCAGCAGCTCTAGGGGGGGTTATCCCTACAATGAGCAGTTCTTC; CDR3 protein: CASSSRGGYPYNEQFF; J gene: TRBJ2-1; clone size: many; V gene: TRBV9; D gene: -
CDR3 DNA: TGTGCCAGCAGCGTAAGGGGAGGGGATAATGAGCAGTTCTTC; CDR3 protein: CASSVRGGDNEQFF; J gene: TRBJ2-1; clone size: many; V gene: TRBV9; D gene: TRBD2
CDR3 DNA: TGTGCCAGCAGCGAAGGGGGCACTTACAATGAGCAGTTCTTC; CDR3 protein: CASSEGGTYNEQFF; J gene: TRBJ2-1; clone size: many; V gene: TRBV9; D gene: TRBD1
CDR3 DNA: TGTGCCAGCAGCGTAGGTCACGGCGGGGCCAACACCGGGGAGCTGTTTTTT; CDR3 protein: CASSVGHGGANTGELFF; J gene: TRBJ2-2; clone size: many; V gene: TRBV9; D gene: -
CDR3 DNA: TGTGCCAGCACCGGGGACAGGGCTCTCATATGGGGCTACACCTTC; CDR3 protein: CASTGDRALIWGYTF; J gene: TRBJ1-2; clone size: many; V gene: TRBV27; D gene: TRBD1
CDR3 DNA: TGTGCCAGCAGCCAGACTAGCGGGAGGTCCGATACGCAGTATTTT; CDR3 protein: CASSQTSGRSDTQYF; J gene: TRBJ2-3; clone size: many; V gene: TRBV9; D gene: TRBD2